A single sample is the source of the 5 T cell receptor beta chains below, sequenced in a study of T cell responses to AZD1222 COVID-19 vaccine. Sequencing was performed with immunoSEQ multiplex PCR; in TCRdb, only in-frame clones are kept and a portion is missing. This table holds some 74,000 clones, nearly 90% found once. The sample was peripheral blood, taken 28 days after the second AZD1222 dose. The receptor set was obtained from an adult who received the AZD1222 COVID-19 vaccine.

V gene TRBV5-1 combines with J gene TRBJ2-3; perhaps TRBD2 as D (6 bases). V was clipped by 2 bases and J by 2 bases, with 12 bases between them. CDR1 SGHRS and CDR2 YFSETQ come from the germline V gene. This CDR3 contains 15 residues. As DNA, the CDR3 is TGCGCCAGCAGCTTAACAGCGGGTATCACAGATACGCAGTATTTT. Amino acid sequence: CASSLTAGITDTQYF.

The CDR3: CASSYGFQGATEKLFF. The CDR3 region has the DNA TGTGCCAGCAGTTACGGTTTTCAGGGGGCGACTGAAAAACTGTTTTTT. This chain uses TRBV6-5 with TRBJ1-4; 8 nucleotides line up with TRBD1. This CDR3 is built from 16 residues. Germline loops: CDR1 MNHEY, CDR2 SVGAGI. After removal of 2 bases from V and 7 bases from J, the junction contained 9 bases not matched to a gene.

V is TRBV12-5 and J is TRBJ1-1; D not resolved. Germline V lookup: CDR1 LGHNT, CDR2 FRNRAP. V shed 4 bases and J shed 4 bases, with 10 bases lying between them. The CDR3 loop spans 13 amino acids. CDR3 DNA: TGTGCTAGTGGTTCTTTCCAAGGCACTGAAGCTTTCTTT. Residues: CASGSFQGTEAFF.

The chain uses TRBV6-2 or TRBV6-3 and TRBJ2-7; 9 bases are shared with TRBD2. CDR3 length equals 15 residues. Germline assignment: CDR1 MNHEY and CDR2 SVGEGT. Germline trimming cut 5 bases from V and 0 bases from J; bases unmatched to any gene: 5. In nucleotides, the CDR3 is TGTGCCAGCAGTAGGAGGGGACTAGCCTCCTACGAGCAGTACTTC. Encoded protein: CASSRRGLASYEQYF.

There are a few counts of this clone. V usage is TRBV11-2 and J usage is TRBJ2-7; 10 bases map to TRBD2. Per the germline V gene, CDR1 is SGHAT and CDR2 is FQNNGV. The CDR3 sequence is 14 residues long. With V trimmed by 6 bases and J by 2 bases, 4 bases remained unmatched. For the CDR3, the DNA is TGTGCCAGCAGGCGACTAGCGGGTCCCTACGAGCAGTACTTC. This encodes CASRRLAGPYEQYF.